These 7 T cell receptor beta chains were sequenced from one sample in a study of a mutant IDH1 vaccine in newly diagnosed glioma. Noted time point: week 35, safety follow-up. Topical imiquimod was applied with each vaccine dose, which held 300 ug of mutant IDH1 20-mer peptide. Libraries were prepared by immunoSEQ multiplex PCR; TCRdb keeps only in-frame clonotypes and omits some of them. This sample yields around 50,000 clones, of which 79% are seen a single time; roughly 6.3% belongs to the top ten. Their antigen targets remain unknown. Source: PBMCs, taken from a glioma patient whose treatment included an IDH1 peptide vaccine. The source is a man aged 35 to 55 with glioma.

This chain links TRBV27 with TRBJ2-3; 11 nucleotides match TRBD2. This CDR3 comprises 14 residues. V trimming: 7 bases; J trimming: 6 bases; junction bases outside the gene matches: 6. CDR1 MNHEY and CDR2 SMNVEV come from the germline V gene (reference sequence). The CDR3 nucleotides are TGTGCCAGCAAGCTAGCGGGGGGACGGGATACGCAGTATTTT. Its protein is CASKLAGGRDTQYF.

This clone turned up a few times. The V and J genes are TRBV5-6 and TRBJ2-2; D is possibly TRBD1 (5 bases). Trimming shortened V by 3 bases and J by 1 base, and 10 bases separated the two germline ends. Germline CDR1 SGHDT, CDR2 YYEEEE. The CDR3 extends over 15 amino acids. The CDR3 loop reads CASSSLDRNTGELFF. CDR3 coding DNA: TGTGCCAGCAGCTCTTTAGACAGGAACACCGGGGAGCTGTTTTTT.

This clone has a single count. The chain employs TRBV7-2 and TRBJ2-7; 7 bases are a match to TRBD2. The CDR3 length is 15 residues. The trim removed 4 bases at V and 0 bases at J, leaving 6 bases unmatched. The V gene's germline CDR1 is SGHTA and CDR2 FQGNSA. The CDR3 nucleotides read TGTGCCAGCAGCTCTCGGACTAGGAGCTCCTACGAGCAGTACTTC. It translates to CASSSRTRSSYEQYF.

CDR3 residues: CASGTSGYEWDNEQFF. The CDR3 DNA reads as TGTGCCAGCGGGACTAGCGGGTACGAGTGGGACAATGAGCAGTTCTTC. The chain links TRBV2 to TRBJ2-1, with 12 bases aligning to TRBD2. Trimming removed 8 bases from V and 5 bases from J; junction bases left unmatched: 10. Germline CDR1 reads SNHLY; CDR2 reads FYNNEI. This CDR3 has 16 amino acids.

The chain links TRBV6-5 to TRBJ1-2, with D unresolved. V lost 2 bases, J lost 1 base, and 8 bases lay in between. This CDR3 has 14 residues. CDR1 is MNHEY and CDR2 is SVGAGI in the germline V gene. As DNA, the CDR3 is TGTGCCAGCAGTTACGGGAGGGTTAACTATGGCTACACCTTC. Translating gives CASSYGRVNYGYTF.

The rearrangement links TRBV10-2 to TRBJ1-5; no clear D. The length of the CDR3 is 16 residues. The V gene's germline CDR1 is WSHSY and CDR2 SAAADI. The V gene lost 3 bases and the J gene lost 1 base, with 13 bases spanning the gap. The CDR3 DNA is TGCGCCAGCAGTGACTACGGCCCAGTAAGCAATCAGCCCCAGCATTTT. This translates into CASSDYGPVSNQPQHF.

V is TRBV27 and J is TRBJ2-7; the D gene is possibly TRBD2 (5 bases). The germline V gene has CDR1 MNHEY and CDR2 SMNVEV (reference sequence). Trimming took off 2 bases at V and 6 bases at J, with 17 bases between the two ends. This CDR3 comprises 15 residues. The CDR3: CASSLNRGWAGEQYF. CDR3 sequence (DNA): TGTGCCAGCAGTTTAAACAGAGGGTGGGCCGGCGAGCAGTACTTC.